This T cell receptor beta chain was documented in a study of blood T cell repertoires in COVID-19. The overall study: Samples representing acute and convalescent COVID-19 were sourced from the United States, Italy and Spain. Nucleic acid was either cDNA or gDNA, and it came from T cells, B-cell-depleted T cells, or PBMCs.

Germline V lookup: CDR1 KGHDR, CDR2 SFDVKD. V gave up 5 bases and J gave up 5 bases; unmatched junction bases: 3. The CDR3 runs 14 residues. Authors' analysis steps: Cell counts per sample came from amplifying reference gene primers. Sequenced by immunoSEQ multiplex PCR; TCRdb stores in-frame clones only, minus some. V, J and clone size are taken as reported in that table, and D and trimming were inferred from the DNA itself. The top ten clones hold 5% to 7.5% of a sample with roughly 140,000 clones, about four fifths of them seen once. V gene TRBV24-1 combines with J gene TRBJ2-2, with 8 bases identical to TRBD1. This sequence originates from a human donor in a cohort sampled during active COVID-19. Sequencing was done on a sample of peripheral blood. In DNA form, the CDR3 reads TGTGCCACCAGTGCACGGACAGGGACCGGGGAGCTGTTTTTT. It encodes CATSARTGTGELFF.